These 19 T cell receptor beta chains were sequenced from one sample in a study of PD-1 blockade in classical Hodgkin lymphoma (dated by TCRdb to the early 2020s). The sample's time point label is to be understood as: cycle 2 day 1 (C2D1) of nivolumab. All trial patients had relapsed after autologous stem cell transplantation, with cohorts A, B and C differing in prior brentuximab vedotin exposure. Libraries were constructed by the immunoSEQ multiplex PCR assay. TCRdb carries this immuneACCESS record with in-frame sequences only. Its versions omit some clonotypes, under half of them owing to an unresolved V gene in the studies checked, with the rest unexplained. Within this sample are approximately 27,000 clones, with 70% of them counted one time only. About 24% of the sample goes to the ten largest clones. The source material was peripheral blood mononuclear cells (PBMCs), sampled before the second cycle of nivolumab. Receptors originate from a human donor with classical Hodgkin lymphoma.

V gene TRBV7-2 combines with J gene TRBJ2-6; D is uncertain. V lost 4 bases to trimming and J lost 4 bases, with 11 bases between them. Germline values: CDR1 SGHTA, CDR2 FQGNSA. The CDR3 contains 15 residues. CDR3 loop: CASSSRTAGANVLTF. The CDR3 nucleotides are TGTGCCAGCAGCTCTCGTACTGCCGGGGCCAACGTCCTGACTTTC.

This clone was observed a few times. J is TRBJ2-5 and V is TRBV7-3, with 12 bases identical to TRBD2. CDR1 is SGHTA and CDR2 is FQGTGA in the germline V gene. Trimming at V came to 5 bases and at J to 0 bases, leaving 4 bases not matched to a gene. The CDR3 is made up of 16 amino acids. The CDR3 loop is CASSPWTSGNQETQYF. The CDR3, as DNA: TGTGCCAGCAGCCCGTGGACTAGCGGGAACCAAGAGACCCAGTACTTC.

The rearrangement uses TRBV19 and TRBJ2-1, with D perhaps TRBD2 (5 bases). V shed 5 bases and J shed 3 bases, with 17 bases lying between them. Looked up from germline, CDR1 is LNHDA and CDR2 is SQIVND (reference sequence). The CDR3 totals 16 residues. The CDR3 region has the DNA TGTGCCAGTAGTCCCCGGCTAGCTAACCTCTACAATGAGCAGTTCTTC. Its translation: CASSPRLANLYNEQFF.

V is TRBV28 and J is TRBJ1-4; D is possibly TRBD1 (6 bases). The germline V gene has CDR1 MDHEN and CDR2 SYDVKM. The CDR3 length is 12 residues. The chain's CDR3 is CATLAGVEKLFF. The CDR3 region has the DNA TGTGCAACGTTGGCAGGGGTGGAAAAACTGTTTTTT.

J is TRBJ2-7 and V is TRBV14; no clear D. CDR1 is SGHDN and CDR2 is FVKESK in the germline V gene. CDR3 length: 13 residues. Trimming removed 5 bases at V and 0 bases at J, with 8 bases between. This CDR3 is CASSSKSSYEQYF. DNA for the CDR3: TGTGCCAGCAGCTCTAAGAGCTCCTACGAGCAGTACTTC.

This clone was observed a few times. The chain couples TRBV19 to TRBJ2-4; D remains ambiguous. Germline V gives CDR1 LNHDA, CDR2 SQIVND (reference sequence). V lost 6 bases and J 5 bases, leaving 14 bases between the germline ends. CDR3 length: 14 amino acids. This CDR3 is CASSLLGPENIQYF. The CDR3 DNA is TGTGCCAGTAGCCTCCTTGGACCCGAAAACATTCAGTACTTC.

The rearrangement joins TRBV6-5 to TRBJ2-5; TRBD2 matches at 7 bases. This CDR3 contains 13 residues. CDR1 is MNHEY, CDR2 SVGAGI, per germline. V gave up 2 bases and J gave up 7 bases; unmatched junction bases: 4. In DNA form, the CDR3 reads TGTGCCAGCAGTTACCAAGGGAGGGGGACCCAGTACTTC. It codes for CASSYQGRGTQYF.

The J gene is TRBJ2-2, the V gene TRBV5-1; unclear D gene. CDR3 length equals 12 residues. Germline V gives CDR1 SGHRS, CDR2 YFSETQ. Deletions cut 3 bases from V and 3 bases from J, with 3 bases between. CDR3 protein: CASSSDTGELFF. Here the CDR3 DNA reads TGCGCCAGCAGCTCGGACACCGGGGAGCTGTTTTTT.

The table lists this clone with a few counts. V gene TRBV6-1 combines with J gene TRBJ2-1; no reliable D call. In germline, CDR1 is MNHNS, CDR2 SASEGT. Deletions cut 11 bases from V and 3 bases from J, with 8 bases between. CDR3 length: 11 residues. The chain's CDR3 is CALDVYNEQFF. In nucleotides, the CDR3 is TGTGCCCTGGACGTCTACAATGAGCAGTTCTTC.

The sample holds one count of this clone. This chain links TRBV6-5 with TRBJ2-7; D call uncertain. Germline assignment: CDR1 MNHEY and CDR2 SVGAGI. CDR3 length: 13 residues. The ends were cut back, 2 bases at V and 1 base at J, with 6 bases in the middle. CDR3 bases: TGTGCCAGCAGTTACGTGGATTCCTACGAGCAGTACGTC. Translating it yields CASSYVDSYEQYV.

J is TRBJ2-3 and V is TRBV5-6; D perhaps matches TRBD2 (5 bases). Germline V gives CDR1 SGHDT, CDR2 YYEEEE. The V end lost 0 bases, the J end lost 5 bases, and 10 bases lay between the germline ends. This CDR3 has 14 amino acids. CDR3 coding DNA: TGTGCCAGCAGCTTGGTGGCCCGGGAAGATACGCAGTATTTT. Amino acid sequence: CASSLVAREDTQYF.

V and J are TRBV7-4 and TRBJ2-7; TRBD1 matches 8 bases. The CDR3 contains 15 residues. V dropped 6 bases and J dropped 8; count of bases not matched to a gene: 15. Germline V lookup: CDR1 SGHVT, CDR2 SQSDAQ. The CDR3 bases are TGTGCCAGCAGTTCCGTAGGGACAGGACGTTACAAGCAGTACTTC. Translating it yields CASSSVGTGRYKQYF.

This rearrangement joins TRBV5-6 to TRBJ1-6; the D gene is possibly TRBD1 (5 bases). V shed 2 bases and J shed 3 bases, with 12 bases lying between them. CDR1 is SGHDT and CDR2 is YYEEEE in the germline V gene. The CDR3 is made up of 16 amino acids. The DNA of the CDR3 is TGTGCCAGCAGCTTTTCCGACAGAAGCTATAATTCACCCCTCCACTTT. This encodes CASSFSDRSYNSPLHF.

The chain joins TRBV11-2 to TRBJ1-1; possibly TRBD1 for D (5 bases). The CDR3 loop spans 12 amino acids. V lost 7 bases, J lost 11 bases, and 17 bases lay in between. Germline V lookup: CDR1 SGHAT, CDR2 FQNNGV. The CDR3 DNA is TGTGCCAGCACCCCAGGGAGGGGTCGGGCTTTCTTT. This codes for CASTPGRGRAFF.

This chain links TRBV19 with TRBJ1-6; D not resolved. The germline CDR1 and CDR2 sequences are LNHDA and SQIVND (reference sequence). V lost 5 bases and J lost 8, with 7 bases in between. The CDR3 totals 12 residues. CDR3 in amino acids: CASSWLDSPLHF. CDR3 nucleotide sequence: TGTGCCAGTAGTTGGCTCGATTCACCCCTCCACTTT.

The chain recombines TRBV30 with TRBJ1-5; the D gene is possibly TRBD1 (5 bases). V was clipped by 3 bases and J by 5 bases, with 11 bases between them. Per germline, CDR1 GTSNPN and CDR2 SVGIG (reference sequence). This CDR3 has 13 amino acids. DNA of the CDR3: TGTGCCTGGAGCCGGGGCATGGATCAGCCCCAGCATTTT. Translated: CAWSRGMDQPQHF.

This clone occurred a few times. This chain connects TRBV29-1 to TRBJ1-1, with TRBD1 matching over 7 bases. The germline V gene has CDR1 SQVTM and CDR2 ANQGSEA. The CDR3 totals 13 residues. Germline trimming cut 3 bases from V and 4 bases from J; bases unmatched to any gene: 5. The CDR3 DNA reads TGCAGCGTTGAGAAGGGGGCGCGCACTGAAGCTTTCTTT. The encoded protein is CSVEKGARTEAFF.

The CDR3 region is CASSLAPGAGQPQHF. The DNA of the CDR3 is TGTGCCAGCAGCTTGGCACCAGGGGCAGGACAGCCCCAGCATTTT. V gene TRBV5-4 combines with J gene TRBJ1-5, with D maybe TRBD1 (6 bases). Germline-derived CDR1 and CDR2 are SGHNT and YYREEE (reference sequence). Trimming took 0 bases from V and 7 from J, leaving 14 bases between them. The CDR3 contains 15 residues.

CDR3 residues: CASSQSLVLSYEQYF. The CDR3, as DNA: TGCGCCAGCAGCCAAAGCCTAGTCCTCTCCTACGAGCAGTACTTC. The V and J genes are TRBV4-3 and TRBJ2-7; D is unresolved. Between the trimmed V and J ends, which lost 2 bases and 0 bases, there was a span of 11 bases. Per germline, CDR1 LGHNA and CDR2 YSLEER. This CDR3 is built from 15 residues.